The following is a TCR beta chain sequence with its context. When ophthalmopathy did not progress within 18 months, Graves' hyperthyroidism was considered stable. Amplified TCR beta CDR3 regions derived from RNA transcripts. Using the HTBI primer set, a first-round RT-PCR was run on the TCR CDR3. One entry per CDR3 protein, called by TCRdb with MiXCR from the multiplex PCR reads. The table records over 700,000 distinct CDR3 sequences, 38% of them present only once. Germline V gives CDR1 SGHTA, CDR2 FQGNSA. The CDR3 contains 15 residues. V lost 4 bases and J lost 6, with 18 bases in between. This sample is part of a study of T cells in Graves' hyperthyroidism and ophthalmopathy.

The source material was blood. This receptor was identified in a man younger than 35 with Graves' hyperthyroidism. The chain has TRBV7-2 and TRBJ1-1; the D is unclear. This CDR3 is CASSSNPVQNAEAFF. The CDR3 coding sequence is TGTGCCAGCAGCTCAAACCCGGTGCAAAACGCTGAAGCTTTCTTT. The full variable domain, with the rest looked up from reference TRBV7-2 and TRBJ1-1, is GAGVSQSPSNKVTEKGKDVELRCDPISGHTALYWYRQSLGQGLEFLIYFQGNSAPDKSGLPSDRFSAERTGGSVSTLTIQRTQQEDSAVYLCASSSNPVQNAEAFFGQGTRLTVV.